This entry concerns a single T cell receptor beta chain. Its antigen is not known. This sample was taken from a study of identical twins. The study's findings and limits: Sequences that were out-of-frame, alpha and twin-shared displayed an excess of low generation probability.

Using its own MiXCR run on the 5' RACE reads, TCRdb lists one record per CDR3 protein. The sample lists roughly 770,000 distinct CDR3 sequences, about 20% occurring once. The CDR3 has 15 amino acids. These data were also filed under a second study, of T cells expressing NK-cell markers. That source reports: The leading position in the CD3+CD56-NKG2C+ fraction of a few donors also went to these clonotypes. It remained uncertain whether the expanded NKG2C+ T cell clones were specific for HCMV antigens.

This TCR was recovered from a young woman in good health. Material: PBMCs. The genes are TRBV21-1 and TRBJ2-3. TRBV21-1 is a pseudogene locus. The CDR3 DNA follows: TGTGCCAGCAGCAAAATGTTGATATTCACAGATACGCAGTATTTT. Residues: CASSKMLIFTDTQYF.